Reported below is one TCR beta chain. Its specificity is not known. TCRdb's copy holds only in-frame clones and misses some; the assay was immunoSEQ multiplex PCR. The data show tens of thousands of clones, with more than 75% seen just once and about 12% held by the top ten. This sample was included in a study of T cell responses to AZD1222 COVID-19 vaccine. As for the study in general: Second-dose recipients at about 4 or about 12 weeks were treated as one pooled group. Notes on the study in general: Regions left unmutated in variants are reportedly the target of nearly half of spike-specific TCRs. Spike-specific TCR breadth and depth were elevated following two AZD1222 doses. Most donors were white British and more were female, and clonal diversity was possibly underestimated.

The CDR3 loop spans 16 amino acids. V was cut by 6 bases and J by 8 bases, with 20 bases left in between. Germline-derived CDR1 and CDR2 are MNHEY and SMNVEV (reference sequence). The rearrangement uses TRBV27 and TRBJ1-6; D is ambiguous. This TCR was recovered from an adult in good health. Here the sequenced sample was peripheral blood, taken on day 0 of AZD1222 vaccination. The CDR3 sequence: CASSQSGGRHHSPLHF. CDR3 bases: TGTGCCAGCAGCCAGTCCGGAGGCCGTCACCATTCACCCCTCCACTTT.